Listed below are T cell receptor beta chains from one sample, sequenced in a study of CD8+CD57+ T cells in acquired aplastic anemia. One entry per CDR3 protein results from TCRdb running MiXCR on the reads. Seen here are some 150,000 distinct CDR3 sequences, roughly two thirds observed once, and the top ten hold approximately 50%. Sequencing was performed on sorted CD4+, CD8+, or CD8+CD57+ T cells (not recorded which) from PBMCs. These receptors originate from a human donor with aplastic anemia. Each CDR3 is given with its conserved first and last residue. The D gene is left open where the match is weak. Expanded clones get a size class; other rows say once, few or many, or leave the size out.

v_gene	j_gene	abundance	d_gene	len	CDR3nt	CDR3aa
TRBV19	TRBJ1-5	.	TRBD1	15	TGTGCCAGTCGGCAGGGGGCCAGTGGCAATCAGCCCCAGCATTTT	CASRQGASGNQPQHF
TRBV20-1	TRBJ2-1	.	.	14	TGCAGTGCTAGAGGTGCGGCTTCGGGCAATGAGCAGTTCTTC	CSARGAASGNEQFF
TRBV20-1	TRBJ2-7	.	.	16	TGCAGTGCTAGAGATAGAGAAAGCGGCGGGTACTACGAGCAGTACTTC	CSARDRESGGYYEQYF
TRBV9	TRBJ2-7	few	.	15	TGTGCCAGCAACCCAATGGGCTCCTCCGGCCACGAGCAGTACTTC	CASNPMGSSGHEQYF
TRBV12-3/TRBV12-4	TRBJ1-2	.	.	16	TGTGCCAGCAGTTTAGCTTACAGGGTGGATGGTTTCGGCTACACCTTC	CASSLAYRVDGFGYTF
TRBV20-1	TRBJ1-1	.	.	13	TGCAGTGCCCCAGATAGGAGTGACACTGAAGCTTTCTTT	CSAPDRSDTEAFF
TRBV6-5	TRBJ2-1	many	.	15	TGTGCCAGCAGTTACAGTCCCCTGAATTACAATGAGCAGTTCTTC	CASSYSPLNYNEQFF
TRBV10-3	TRBJ1-2	few	.	17	TGTGCCATCAGTGAGTCGATAAACGACCTTGACGGGAAAGGCTACACCTTC	CAISESINDLDGKGYTF
TRBV7-7	TRBJ2-1	once	TRBD2	16	TGTGCTAGCAGCCCATTAGCGGGGGGGCGTTACAATGAGCAGTTCTTC	CASSPLAGGRYNEQFF
TRBV10-3	TRBJ2-3	.	.	14	TGTGCCACTCTTCCGACCCCTAGCACAGATACGCAGTATTTT	CATLPTPSTDTQYF
TRBV4-1	TRBJ2-7	.	TRBD1	16	TGCGCCAGCAGCCACCTCAGGACAGGGGAGATCTACGAGCAGTACTTC	CASSHLRTGEIYEQYF
TRBV7-9	TRBJ2-2	.	.	16	TGTGCCAGCAGCGCATGGACGGCTCCGAACACCGGGGAGCTGTTTTTT	CASSAWTAPNTGELFF
TRBV5-1	TRBJ2-7	.	TRBD2	17	TGCGCCAGCAGCCAAGCCCGTTTCGGGGGGGCCGGCAACGAGCAGTACTTC	CASSQARFGGAGNEQYF
TRBV4-3	TRBJ1-2	.	.	13	TGCGCCAGCAGCCAAGGCACTTCAGATGGCTACACCTTC	CASSQGTSDGYTF
TRBV12-3/TRBV12-4	TRBJ1-1	.	.	13	TGTGCCAGCAGTTCCTCTCCACAGGGACAAGCTTTCTTT	CASSSSPQGQAFF
TRBV20-1	TRBJ1-5	.	.	14	TGCAGTGCTAGAGTTCCCGGGATAAGTCAGCCCCAGCATTTT	CSARVPGISQPQHF
TRBV5-6	TRBJ1-2	.	.	14	TGTGCCAGCAGCTTGGCTAAGGCCTACTATGGCTACACCTTC	CASSLAKAYYGYTF
TRBV2	TRBJ2-5	.	.	14	TGTGCCAGCAGTGGGGGGCTAGGCGTGGAGACCCAGTACTTC	CASSGGLGVETQYF
TRBV4-3	TRBJ2-2	.	.	15	TGCGCCAGCAGCCAAGACAGGTTTAACACCGGGGAGCTGTTTTTT	CASSQDRFNTGELFF
TRBV7-8	TRBJ1-1	.	TRBD1	13	TGTGCCAGCAGCCGGGACAGGGATAAGGCAGCTTTCTTT	CASSRDRDKAAFF
TRBV7-9	TRBJ2-7	.	TRBD1	14	TGTGCCAGCAGCCTTACGGACGGACAGGGCGAGCAGTACTTC	CASSLTDGQGEQYF
TRBV10-3	TRBJ2-5	.	TRBD1	17	TGTGCCATCAGTGGAAGAACAGGGGGTATAGCTCAAGAGACCCAGTACTTC	CAISGRTGGIAQETQYF
TRBV14	TRBJ1-2	.	.	14	TGTGCCAGCAGCCAACAGCCCTGGAACTATGGCTACACCTTC	CASSQQPWNYGYTF
TRBV5-1	TRBJ2-7	many	TRBD1	17	TGCGCCAGCAGCTTAAGACAGGGGGTTTCCCTCTCCTACGAGCAGTACTTC	CASSLRQGVSLSYEQYF
TRBV9	TRBJ2-1	.	.	15	TGTGCCAGCAGCGTATATGGAAGCTCCTACAATGAGCAGTTCTTC	CASSVYGSSYNEQFF
TRBV19	TRBJ1-2	.	TRBD1	15	TGTGCCAGTAGCCGAACGGGACAGACTAACTATGGCTACACCTTC	CASSRTGQTNYGYTF
TRBV24-1	TRBJ1-2	.	.	14	TGTGCCACCAGTGATTTGGACAGTAACTATGGCTACACCTTC	CATSDLDSNYGYTF
TRBV20-1	TRBJ2-5	.	.	12	TGCAGTGCGACAGCGGACCAAGAGACCCAGTACTTC	CSATADQETQYF
TRBV7-8	TRBJ2-7	.	.	11	TGTGCCAGCAGTGAGAGGTACGAGCAGTACTTC	CASSERYEQYF
TRBV20-1	TRBJ1-2	.	.	13	TGCAGTGTTAGCGGGGTGGAGGCCTATGGCTACACCTTC	CSVSGVEAYGYTF
TRBV29-1	TRBJ2-2	.	.	14	TGCAGCGCGCGAGGAGGACGGGGCGCCGGGGAGCTGTTTTTT	CSARGGRGAGELFF
TRBV7-9	TRBJ2-7	.	.	14	TGTGCCAGCAGCCAACCAGGCAGCTCCTACGAGCAGTACTTC	CASSQPGSSYEQYF
TRBV25-1	TRBJ2-5	medium-sized	TRBD2	12	TGTGCCAGCAGTCTTGGGGGGGGGGCCCAGTACTTC	CASSLGGGAQYF